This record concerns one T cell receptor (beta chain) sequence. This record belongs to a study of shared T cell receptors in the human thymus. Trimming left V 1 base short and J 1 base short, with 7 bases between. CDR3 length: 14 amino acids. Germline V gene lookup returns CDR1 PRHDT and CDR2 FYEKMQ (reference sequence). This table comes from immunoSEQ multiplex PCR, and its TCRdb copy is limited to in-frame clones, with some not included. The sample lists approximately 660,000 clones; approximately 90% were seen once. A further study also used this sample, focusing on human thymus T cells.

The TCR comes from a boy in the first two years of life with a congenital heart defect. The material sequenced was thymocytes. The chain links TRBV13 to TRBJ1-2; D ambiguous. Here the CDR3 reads CASSLAGNNYGYTF. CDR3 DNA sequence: TGTGCCAGCAGCTTAGCAGGAAATAACTATGGCTACACCTTC.